This TCR beta chain was sequenced during a study of T cell changes during pregnancy in multiple sclerosis. The germline gives CDR1 SGHNT, CDR2 YYREEE (reference sequence). The CDR3 extends over 16 amino acids. The J segment lost 4 bases and the V segment lost 3 bases, leaving 9 bases of the junction unmatched. Only in-frame clones appear in the TCRdb table, and some are missing; sequencing was by immunoSEQ multiplex PCR. Found here are tens of thousands of clones, 93% of them singletons; the top ten hold more than 1.5%. This clone occurred a few times. The chain couples TRBV5-4 to TRBJ2-1, with 8 nucleotides matching TRBD2. The receptor was isolated from a female donor with multiple sclerosis, enrolled in a pregnancy study. The sequencing here drew on peripheral blood, taken after pregnancy. The CDR3 DNA reads as TGTGCCAGCAGCTGGGCCGGGACTAGAGGGTACAATGAGCAGTTCTTC. It specifies CASSWAGTRGYNEQFF.